The T cell receptor (beta chain) described here comes from a study of OX40 agonist ivuxolimab in advanced cancers. Study background: Subjects had a mean age of around 60 years, with a range of roughly 20 to 79; around 83% were male. Having had anti-PD-1, anti-PD-L1 or anti-CTLA-4 therapy before was allowed, and around 44% had some. Findings and caveats of the study: Clones of CD4+ and CD8+ blood T cells grew by week 6 at doses of 0.1 to 3.0 mg/kg.

Drawing of blood for sampling happened at baseline, at cycle 4 day 1, and at cycle 7 day 1. Sequenced by immunoSEQ multiplex PCR; TCRdb stores in-frame clones only, minus some. This sample has over 45,000 clones, with 80% found just once. On this clone: No antigen is known for it.

V lost 2 bases and J lost 2; bases outside the gene matches: 4. The germline V gene has CDR1 SGHRS and CDR2 YFSETQ. This CDR3 region has 15 residues. The TCR sequence derives from an adult with an advanced solid tumor such as melanoma, head and neck, liver or kidney cancer. The sequencing used CD4+ or CD8+ T cells sorted from blood, collected in a trial of the OX40 agonist ivuxolimab. The rearrangement uses TRBV5-1 and TRBJ2-3; 8 bases agree with TRBD1. Here the CDR3 reads CASSLRTGTTDTQYF. The CDR3 region has the DNA TGCGCCAGCAGCTTAAGGACAGGGACCACAGATACGCAGTATTTT.